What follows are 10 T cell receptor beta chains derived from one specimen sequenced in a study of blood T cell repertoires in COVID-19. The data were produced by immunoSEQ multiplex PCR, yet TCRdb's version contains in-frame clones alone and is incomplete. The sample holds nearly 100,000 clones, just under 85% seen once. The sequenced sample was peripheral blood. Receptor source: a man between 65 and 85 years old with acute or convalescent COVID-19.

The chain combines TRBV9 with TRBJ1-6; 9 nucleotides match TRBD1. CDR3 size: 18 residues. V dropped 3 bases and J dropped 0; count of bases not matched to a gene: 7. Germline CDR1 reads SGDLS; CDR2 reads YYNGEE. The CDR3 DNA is TGTGCCAGCAGCGAGGGGACAGGGACATACTCCTATAATTCACCCCTCCACTTT. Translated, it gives CASSEGTGTYSYNSPLHF.

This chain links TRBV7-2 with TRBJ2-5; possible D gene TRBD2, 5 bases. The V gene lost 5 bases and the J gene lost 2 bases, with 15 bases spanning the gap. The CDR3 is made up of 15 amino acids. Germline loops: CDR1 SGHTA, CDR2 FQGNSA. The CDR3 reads CASSQSGQAQETQYF. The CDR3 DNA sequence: TGTGCCAGCAGCCAAAGCGGTCAGGCTCAAGAGACCCAGTACTTC.

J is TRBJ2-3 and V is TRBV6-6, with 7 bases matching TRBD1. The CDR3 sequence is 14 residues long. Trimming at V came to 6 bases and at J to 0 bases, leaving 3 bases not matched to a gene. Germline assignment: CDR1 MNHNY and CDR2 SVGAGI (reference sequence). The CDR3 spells CASSRDSSTDTQYF. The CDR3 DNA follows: TGTGCCAGCAGCAGGGACAGTAGCACAGATACGCAGTATTTT.

The CDR3 sequence: CASSSRPRDSWRIGTEAFF. For the CDR3, the DNA is TGTGCCAGCAGCTCACGCCCCCGGGACTCCTGGCGGATAGGTACTGAAGCTTTCTTT. This chain connects TRBV7-3 to TRBJ1-1; weak D call: TRBD1 (5 bases). The CDR3 is 19 residues long. V was pared by 4 bases and J by 5 bases, with 29 bases between. Germline-derived CDR1 and CDR2 are SGHTA and FQGTGA.

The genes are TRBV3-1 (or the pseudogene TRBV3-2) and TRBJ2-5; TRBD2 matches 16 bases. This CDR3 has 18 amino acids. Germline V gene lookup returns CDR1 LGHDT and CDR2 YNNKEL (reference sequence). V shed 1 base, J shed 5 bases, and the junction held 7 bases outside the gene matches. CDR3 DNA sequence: TGTGCCAGCAGCCAAGGGGGACTAGCGGGAGGGCCTGGGGAGACCCAGTACTTC. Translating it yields CASSQGGLAGGPGETQYF.

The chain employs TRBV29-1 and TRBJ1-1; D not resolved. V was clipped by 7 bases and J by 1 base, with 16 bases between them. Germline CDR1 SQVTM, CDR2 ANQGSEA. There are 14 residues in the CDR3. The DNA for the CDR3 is TGCAGCGCCCGAGGACTCAACGGGAACACTGAAGCTTTCTTT. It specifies CSARGLNGNTEAFF.

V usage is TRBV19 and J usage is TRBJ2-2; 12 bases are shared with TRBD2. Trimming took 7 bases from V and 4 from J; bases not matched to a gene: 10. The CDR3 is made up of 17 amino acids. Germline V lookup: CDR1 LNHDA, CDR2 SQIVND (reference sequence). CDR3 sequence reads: CASKSSGGASGTGELFF. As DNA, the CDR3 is TGTGCCAGTAAATCTAGCGGGGGGGCCTCGGGCACCGGGGAGCTGTTTTTT.

This CDR3 reads CASSLAPGRTGELFF. The CDR3 DNA reads TGTGCCAGCAGCTTAGCCCCAGGCCGAACCGGGGAGCTGTTTTTT. The V gene is TRBV11-3, the J gene TRBJ2-2; the D is unclear. The germline CDR1 and CDR2 sequences are SGHNT and YENEEA. V shed 1 base and J shed 5 bases, with 11 bases lying between them. The CDR3 runs to 15 residues.

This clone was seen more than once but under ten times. The CDR3 DNA is TGTGCCAGCACCGGGACAGGGGGTTTGGGAACTGAAGCTTTCTTT. Translated: CASTGTGGLGTEAFF. The rearrangement joins TRBV5-5 to TRBJ1-1; TRBD1 aligns across 11 bases. V lost 6 bases, J lost 5 bases, and 9 bases stayed unmatched. Germline values: CDR1 SGHKS, CDR2 YYEKEE (reference sequence). The CDR3 loop spans 15 amino acids. Full variable domain (remainder filled in from reference TRBV5-5 and TRBJ1-1): DAGVTQSPTHLIKTRGQQVTLRCSPISGHKSVSWYQQVLGQGPQFIFQYYEKEERGRGNFPDRFSARQFPNYSSELNVNALLLGDSALYLCASTGTGGLGTEAFFGQGTRLTVV.

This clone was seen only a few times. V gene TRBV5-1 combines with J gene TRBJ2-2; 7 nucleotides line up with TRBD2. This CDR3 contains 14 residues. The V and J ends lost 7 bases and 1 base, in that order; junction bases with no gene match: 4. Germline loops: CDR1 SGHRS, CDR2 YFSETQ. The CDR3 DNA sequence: TGCGCCAGCGGAGCGGGACTGAACACCGGGGAGCTGTTTTTT. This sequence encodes CASGAGLNTGELFF.